The 20 T cell receptor beta chains given below trace back to one sample, sequenced in a study of blood T cell repertoires in COVID-19. Method: immunoSEQ multiplex PCR; TCRdb's copy keeps in-frame clones and lacks some. This table has approximately 140,000 clones, 80% to 90% appearing once. Sequenced sample: peripheral blood. Receptors originate from a man between 70 and 80 years old with acute or convalescent COVID-19.

This chain uses TRBV7-9 with TRBJ2-3; 8 bases are a match to TRBD2. V lost 4 bases, J lost 0 bases, and 3 bases stayed unmatched. CDR3 length: 15 residues. Germline V gene lookup returns CDR1 SEHNR and CDR2 FQNEAQ (reference sequence). The DNA of the CDR3 is TGTGCCAGCAGCTCAGGACTAGCCAGCACAGATACGCAGTATTTT. Protein sequence: CASSSGLASTDTQYF.

This clone was detected a few times. The rearrangement joins TRBV20-1 to TRBJ1-5; 9 positions match TRBD1. The CDR3 sequence is 15 residues long. CDR1 is DFQATT and CDR2 is SNEGSKA in the germline V gene (reference sequence). J was trimmed by 4 bases and V by 3 bases; bases with no gene match: 7. The CDR3 protein is CSASTSGTGNQPQHF. CDR3 coding DNA: TGCAGTGCTAGTACCTCCGGGACAGGGAATCAGCCCCAGCATTTT.

The rearrangement uses TRBV28 and TRBJ1-4; 7 nucleotides align to TRBD1. The CDR3 is 15 amino acids. From germline, CDR1 is MDHEN and CDR2 SYDVKM. V lost 6 bases to trimming and J lost 8 bases; unmatched junction nucleotides: 12. CDR3 sequence reads: CASSRDSGPFEKLFF. CDR3 DNA: TGTGCCAGCAGCCGGGACAGTGGACCGTTCGAAAAACTGTTTTTT.

The rearrangement joins TRBV5-1 to TRBJ2-1, with TRBD2 as a possible D gene (7 bases). The germline V gene encodes CDR1 SGHRS and CDR2 YFSETQ. The CDR3 spans 16 residues. Trimming took off 0 bases at V and 0 bases at J, with 10 bases between the two ends. Written as DNA, the CDR3 is TGCGCCAGCAGCTTGGCGGCGGGGGCCTCCTACAATGAGCAGTTCTTC. Its protein product is CASSLAAGASYNEQFF. The full variable domain, with the rest looked up from reference TRBV5-1 and TRBJ2-1, is KAGVTQTPRYLIKTRGQQVTLSCSPISGHRSVSWYQQTPGQGLQFLFEYFSETQRNKGNFPGRFSGRQFSNSRSEMNVSTLELGDSALYLCASSLAAGASYNEQFFGPGTRLTVL.

The CDR3 nucleotides read TGCGCCAGCAGCCATCAACGTAGCGGAGATACGCAGTATTTT. This codes for CASSHQRSGDTQYF. The chain is built from TRBV4-1 and TRBJ2-3, with D possibly matching TRBD2 (6 bases). The CDR3 has 14 amino acids. CDR1 MGHRA and CDR2 YSYEKL come from the germline V gene. Trimming removed 3 bases at V and 5 bases at J, with 12 bases between.

The gene calls are TRBV27 and TRBJ1-1; no definite D call. CDR1 MNHEY and CDR2 SMNVEV come from the germline V gene (reference sequence). V was shortened by 2 bases and J by 0 bases, with 4 bases between the two germline ends. This CDR3 comprises 13 residues. CDR3 nucleotide sequence: TGTGCCAGCAGTTTAAACATGAACACTGAAGCTTTCTTT. This encodes CASSLNMNTEAFF.

J is TRBJ1-5 and V is TRBV6-5; D ambiguous. This CDR3 has 14 amino acids. CDR1 MNHEY and CDR2 SVGAGI come from the germline V gene. Deletions cut 5 bases from V and 9 bases from J, with 17 bases between. CDR3 sequence: CASSSSRGRLPQHF. The CDR3 nucleotides read TGTGCCAGCAGTAGCTCCCGGGGTCGGCTGCCCCAGCATTTT.

The chain couples TRBV19 to TRBJ2-7; possible D gene TRBD1, 6 bases. The V end lost 3 bases, the J end lost 1 base, and 13 bases lay between the germline ends. Per germline, CDR1 LNHDA and CDR2 SQIVND (reference sequence). This CDR3 has 15 amino acids. The CDR3 region has the DNA TGTGCCAGTAGTATGGGGGCAGACTCATCCTACGAGCAGTACTTC. Translated, it gives CASSMGADSSYEQYF. Looking up the rest from reference TRBV19 and TRBJ2-7 gives the full variable domain: DGGITQSPKYLFRKEGQNVTLSCEQNLNHDAMYWYRQDPGQGLRLIYYSQIVNDFQKGDIAEGYSVSREKKESFPLTVTSAQKNPTAFYLCASSMGADSSYEQYFGPGTRLTVT.

The CDR3 spells CASRSDRDDSVNTEAFF. CDR3 nucleotides: TGTGCCAGCAGGTCTGACAGGGACGATAGCGTGAACACTGAAGCTTTCTTT. The chain recombines TRBV28 with TRBJ1-1, with 7 bases identical to TRBD1. The CDR3 is 17 residues long. Germline CDR1 reads MDHEN; CDR2 reads SYDVKM. Trimming at V came to 6 bases and at J to 0 bases, leaving 13 bases not matched to a gene. Supplemented by reference TRBV28 and TRBJ1-1, the full variable domain reads DVKVTQSSRYLVKRTGEKVFLECVQDMDHENMFWYRQDPGLGLRLIYFSYDVKMKEKGDIPEGYSVSREKKERFSLILESASTNQTSMYLCASRSDRDDSVNTEAFFGQGTRLTVV.

This chain connects TRBV19 to TRBJ2-2; 11 bases match TRBD2. Unmatched junction bases numbered 5, after V lost 10 bases and J lost 4 bases. Germline lookup yields CDR1 LNHDA and CDR2 SQIVND (reference sequence). The CDR3 is 14 residues long. The CDR3 DNA reads TGTGCCACTTTAGCGGGAGGGGGCACCGGGGAGCTGTTTTTT. It is translated as CATLAGGGTGELFF.

The chain couples TRBV19 to TRBJ2-1; 11 nucleotides match TRBD2. The CDR3 consists of 14 residues. V gave up 7 bases and J gave up 5 bases; unmatched junction bases: 4. CDR1 is LNHDA, CDR2 SQIVND, per germline (reference sequence). The CDR3 loop reads CASTSGRSDNEQFF. In DNA, the CDR3 is TGTGCCAGTACTAGCGGGAGGAGCGACAATGAGCAGTTCTTC.

The V call is TRBV3-1 (or the pseudogene TRBV3-2), the J call TRBJ2-7, with 10 bases matching TRBD2. This CDR3 spans 17 amino acids. Looked up from germline, CDR1 is LGHDT and CDR2 is YNNKEL (reference sequence). Trimming removed 1 base from V and 2 bases from J; junction bases left unmatched: 8. The CDR3 reads CASSQALAGDEPYEQYF. CDR3 coding DNA: TGTGCCAGCAGCCAAGCCCTAGCGGGAGATGAACCCTACGAGCAGTACTTC.

The rearrangement uses TRBV7-9 and TRBJ2-7; D possibly corresponds to TRBD2 (6 bases). This CDR3 is 14 amino acids long. The germline V gene has CDR1 SEHNR and CDR2 FQNEAQ (reference sequence). Deletions cut 1 base from V and 7 bases from J, with 14 bases between. The CDR3 loop is CASSLGGLAGEQYF. In DNA form, the CDR3 reads TGTGCCAGCAGCTTAGGGGGACTGGCGGGGGAGCAGTACTTC.

The V call is TRBV24-1, the J call TRBJ2-1; no firm D call. CDR3 length: 15 amino acids. Trimming removed 1 base at V and 1 base at J, with 7 bases between. Germline V CDR1 and CDR2: KGHDR, SFDVKD. CDR3 residues: CATSDFPRSYNEQFF. In DNA, the CDR3 is TGTGCCACCAGTGATTTTCCCAGGTCCTACAATGAGCAGTTCTTC.

The V and J genes are TRBV13 and TRBJ1-6; 8 bases line up with TRBD1. Germline values: CDR1 PRHDT, CDR2 FYEKMQ (reference sequence). The CDR3 contains 16 residues. Unmatched junction bases numbered 4, after V lost 1 base and J lost 5 bases. As DNA, the CDR3 is TGTGCCAGCAGCTTAGAACAGGGGGGGAATAATTCACCCCTCCACTTT. Its protein is CASSLEQGGNNSPLHF. The full variable domain, its missing parts supplied by reference TRBV13 and TRBJ1-6, is AAGVIQSPRHLIKEKRETATLKCYPIPRHDTVYWYQQGPGQDPQFLISFYEKMQSDKGSIPDRFSAQQFSDYHSELNMSSLELGDSALYFCASSLEQGGNNSPLHFGNGTRLTVT.

The V call is TRBV7-9, the J call TRBJ2-7; tentatively, D is TRBD2 (5 bases). CDR1 is SEHNR and CDR2 is FQNEAQ in the germline V gene (reference sequence). V was trimmed by 5 bases and J by 1 base, leaving 9 bases between them. CDR3 length: 13 amino acids. The CDR3 bases are TGTGCCAGCAGCGAGGGATCGTCCTACGAGCAGTACTTC. Its translation: CASSEGSSYEQYF.

The chain is built from TRBV6-6 and TRBJ1-4; TRBD1 aligns across 9 bases. Losses at the gene ends were 5 bases for V and 8 bases for J; bases not matched to a gene: 9. The V gene's germline CDR1 is MNHNY and CDR2 SVGAGI (reference sequence). The CDR3 runs 15 residues. As DNA, the CDR3 is TGTGCCAGCAGTCCTCGGACAGGGGTGAACGAAAAACTGTTTTTT. Translation gives CASSPRTGVNEKLFF.

The chain combines TRBV4-3 with TRBJ2-1, with TRBD2 matching 11 bases. The CDR3 is 15 amino acids. V lost 4 bases to trimming and J lost 4 bases; unmatched junction nucleotides: 3. Germline-derived CDR1 and CDR2 are LGHNA and YSLEER. The CDR3 sequence: CASSPTSGSYNEQFF. In nucleotides, the CDR3 is TGCGCCAGCAGCCCAACTAGCGGGAGTTACAATGAGCAGTTCTTC.

This clone was observed a few times. The rearrangement joins TRBV4-2 to TRBJ2-4; tentative D call: TRBD2 (5 bases). Germline CDR1 and CDR2: LGHNA and YNFKEQ. Deletions cut 0 bases from V and 1 base from J, with 22 bases between. This CDR3 spans 20 amino acids. This CDR3 is CASSQDSVLGRSGAKNIQYF. In DNA, the CDR3 is TGTGCCAGCAGCCAAGATAGCGTCCTCGGACGGAGTGGGGCCAAAAACATTCAGTACTTC.

This clone was detected many times. The rearrangement joins TRBV12-3 or TRBV12-4 to TRBJ2-3, with unresolved D. Trimming removed 4 bases at V and 3 bases at J, with 5 bases between. The CDR3 loop spans 12 amino acids. The CDR3 reads CASSYLTDTQYF. CDR3 DNA sequence: TGTGCCAGCAGTTACTTAACAGATACGCAGTATTTT.